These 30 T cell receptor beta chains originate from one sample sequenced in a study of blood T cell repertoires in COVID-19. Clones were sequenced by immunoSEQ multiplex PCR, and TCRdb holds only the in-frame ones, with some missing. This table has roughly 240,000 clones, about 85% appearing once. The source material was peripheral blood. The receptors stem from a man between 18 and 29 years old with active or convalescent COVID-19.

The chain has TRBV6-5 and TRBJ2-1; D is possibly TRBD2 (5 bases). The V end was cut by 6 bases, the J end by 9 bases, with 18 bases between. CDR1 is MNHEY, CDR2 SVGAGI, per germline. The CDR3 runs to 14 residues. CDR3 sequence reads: CASRSTDYRIEQFF. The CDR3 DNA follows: TGTGCCAGCAGGTCCACCGACTATCGAATTGAGCAGTTCTTC.

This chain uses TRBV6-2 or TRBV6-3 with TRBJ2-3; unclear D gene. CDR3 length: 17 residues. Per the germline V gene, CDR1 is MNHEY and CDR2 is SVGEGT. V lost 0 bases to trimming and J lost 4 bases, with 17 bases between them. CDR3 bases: TGTGCCAGCAGTTACTCGTTTCTGGTTGCCAACTCAGATACGCAGTATTTT. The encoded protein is CASSYSFLVANSDTQYF.

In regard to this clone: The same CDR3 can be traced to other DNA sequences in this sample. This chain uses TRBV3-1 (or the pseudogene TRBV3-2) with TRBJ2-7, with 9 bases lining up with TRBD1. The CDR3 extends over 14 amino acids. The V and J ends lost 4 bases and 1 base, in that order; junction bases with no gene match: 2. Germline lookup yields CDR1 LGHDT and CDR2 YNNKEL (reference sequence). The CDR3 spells CASSPGQGSYEQYF. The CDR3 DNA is TGTGCCAGCAGCCCCGGACAGGGGTCCTACGAGCAGTACTTC.

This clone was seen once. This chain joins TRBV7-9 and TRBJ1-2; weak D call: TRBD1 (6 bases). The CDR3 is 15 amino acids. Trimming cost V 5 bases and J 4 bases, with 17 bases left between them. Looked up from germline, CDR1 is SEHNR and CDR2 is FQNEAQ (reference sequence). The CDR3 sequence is CASSQQGPLLYGYTF. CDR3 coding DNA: TGTGCCAGCAGCCAACAGGGACCCCTCCTCTATGGCTACACCTTC.

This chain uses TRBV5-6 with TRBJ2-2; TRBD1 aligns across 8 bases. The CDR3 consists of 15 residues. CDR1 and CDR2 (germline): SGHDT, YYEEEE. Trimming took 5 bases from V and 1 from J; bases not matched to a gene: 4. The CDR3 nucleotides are TGTGCCAGCAGTGCAGGGGGCCGGAACACCGGGGAGCTGTTTTTT. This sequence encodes CASSAGGRNTGELFF. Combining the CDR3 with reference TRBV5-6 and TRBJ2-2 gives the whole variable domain DAGVTQSPTHLIKTRGQQVTLRCSPKSGHDTVSWYQQALGQGPQFIFQYYEEEERQRGNFPDRFSGHQFPNYSSELNVNALLLGDSALYLCASSAGGRNTGELFFGEGSRLTVL.

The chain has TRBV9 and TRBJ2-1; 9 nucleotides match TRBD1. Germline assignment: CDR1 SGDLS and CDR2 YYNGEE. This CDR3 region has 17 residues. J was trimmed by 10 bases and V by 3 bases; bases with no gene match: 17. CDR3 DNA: TGTGCCAGCAGCGCTTCCTATGACAGGGGGGGAGGCAGCGAGCAGTTCTTC. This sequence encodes CASSASYDRGGGSEQFF. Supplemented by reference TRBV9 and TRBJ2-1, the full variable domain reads DSGVTQTPKHLITATGQRVTLRCSPRSGDLSVYWYQQSLDQGLQFLIQYYNGEERAKGNILERFSAQQFPDLHSELNLSSLELGDSALYFCASSASYDRGGGSEQFFGPGTRLTVL.

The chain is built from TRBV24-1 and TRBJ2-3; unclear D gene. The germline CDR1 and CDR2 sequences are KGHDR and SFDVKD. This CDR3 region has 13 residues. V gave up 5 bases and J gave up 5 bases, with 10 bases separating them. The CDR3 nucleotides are TGTGCCACCAGTGTCCCTGAGCGAGATACGCAGTATTTT. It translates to CATSVPERDTQYF.

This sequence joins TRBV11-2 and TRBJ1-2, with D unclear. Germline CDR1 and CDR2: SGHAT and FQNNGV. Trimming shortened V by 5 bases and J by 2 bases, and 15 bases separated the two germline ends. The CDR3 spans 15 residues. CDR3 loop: CASSVTGVANYGYTF. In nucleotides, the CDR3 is TGTGCCAGCAGCGTGACCGGGGTGGCCAACTATGGCTACACCTTC.

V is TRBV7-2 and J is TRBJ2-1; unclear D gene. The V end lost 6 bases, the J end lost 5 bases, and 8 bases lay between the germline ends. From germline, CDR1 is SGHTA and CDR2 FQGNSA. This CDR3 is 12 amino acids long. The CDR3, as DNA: TGTGCCAGCAGGACTTCTCACAATGAGCAGTTCTTC. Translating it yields CASRTSHNEQFF.

DNA of the CDR3: TGTGCCAGCAGCGGGATCCTAGCGGGAGCCTTAGAGACCCAGTACTTC. Translation: CASSGILAGALETQYF. V gene TRBV14 combines with J gene TRBJ2-5; 10 bases match TRBD2. In germline, CDR1 is SGHDN, CDR2 FVKESK. The CDR3 spans 16 residues. With V trimmed by 5 bases and J by 4 bases, 10 bases remained unmatched.

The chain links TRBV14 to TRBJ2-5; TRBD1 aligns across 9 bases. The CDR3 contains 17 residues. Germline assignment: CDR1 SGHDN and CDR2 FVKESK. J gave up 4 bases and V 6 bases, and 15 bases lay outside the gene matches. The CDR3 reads CASRSGTGSFFGETQYF. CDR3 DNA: TGTGCCAGCAGATCCGGGACAGGGAGTTTTTTCGGAGAGACCCAGTACTTC.

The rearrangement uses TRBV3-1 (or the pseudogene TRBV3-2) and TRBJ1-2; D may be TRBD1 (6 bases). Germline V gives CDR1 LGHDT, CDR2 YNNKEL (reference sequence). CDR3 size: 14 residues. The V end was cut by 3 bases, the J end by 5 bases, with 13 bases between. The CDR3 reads CASSHYPGQYGYTF. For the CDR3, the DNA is TGTGCCAGCAGCCACTACCCTGGACAGTATGGCTACACCTTC.

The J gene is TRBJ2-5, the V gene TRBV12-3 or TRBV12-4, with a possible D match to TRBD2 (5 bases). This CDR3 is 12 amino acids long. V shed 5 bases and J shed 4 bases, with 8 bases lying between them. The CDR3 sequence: CASSVGRETQYF. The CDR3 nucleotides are TGTGCCAGCAGTGTGGGGAGAGAGACCCAGTACTTC.

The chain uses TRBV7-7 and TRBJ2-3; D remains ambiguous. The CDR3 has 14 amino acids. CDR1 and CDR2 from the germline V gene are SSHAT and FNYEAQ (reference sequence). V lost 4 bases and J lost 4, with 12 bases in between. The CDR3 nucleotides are TGTGCCAGCAGCTCCCTATTGTTTGCAGATACGCAGTATTTT. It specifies CASSSLLFADTQYF.

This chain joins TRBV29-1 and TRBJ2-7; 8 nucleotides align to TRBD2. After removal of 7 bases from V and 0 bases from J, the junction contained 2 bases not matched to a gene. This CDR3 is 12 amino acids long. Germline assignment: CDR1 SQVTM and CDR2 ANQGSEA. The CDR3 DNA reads TGCAGCGGCGGGACTAGCTCCTACGAGCAGTACTTC. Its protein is CSGGTSSYEQYF.

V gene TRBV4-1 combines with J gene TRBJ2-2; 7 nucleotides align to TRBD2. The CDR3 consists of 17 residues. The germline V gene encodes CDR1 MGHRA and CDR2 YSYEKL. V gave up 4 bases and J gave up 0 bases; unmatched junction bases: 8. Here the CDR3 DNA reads TGCGCCAGCAGCCTTAGACTAGCAAATTCGAACACCGGGGAGCTGTTTTTT. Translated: CASSLRLANSNTGELFF.

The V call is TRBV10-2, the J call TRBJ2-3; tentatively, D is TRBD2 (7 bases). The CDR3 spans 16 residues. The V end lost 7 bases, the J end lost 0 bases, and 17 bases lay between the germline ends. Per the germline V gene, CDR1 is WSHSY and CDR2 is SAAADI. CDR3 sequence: CASTDWGGRSTDTQYF. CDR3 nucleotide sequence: TGCGCCAGCACCGACTGGGGGGGGCGTAGCACAGATACGCAGTATTTT.

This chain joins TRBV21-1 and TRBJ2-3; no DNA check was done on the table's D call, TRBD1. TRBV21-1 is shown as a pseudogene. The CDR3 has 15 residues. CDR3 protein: CASSKAGRSTDTQYF. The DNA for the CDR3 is TGTGCCAGCAGCAAAGCGGGCCGTAGCACAGATACGCAGTATTTT.

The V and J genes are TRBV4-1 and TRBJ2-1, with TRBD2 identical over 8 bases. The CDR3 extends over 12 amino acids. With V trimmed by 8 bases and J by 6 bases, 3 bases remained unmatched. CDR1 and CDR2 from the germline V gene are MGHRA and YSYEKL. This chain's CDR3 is CASGLAGNEQFF. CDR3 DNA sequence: TGCGCCAGCGGTCTAGCGGGCAATGAGCAGTTCTTC.

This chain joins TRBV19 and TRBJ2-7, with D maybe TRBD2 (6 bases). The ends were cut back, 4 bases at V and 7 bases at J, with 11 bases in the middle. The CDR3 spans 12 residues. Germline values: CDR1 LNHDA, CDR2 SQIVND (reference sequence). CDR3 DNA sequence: TGTGCCAGTAGTACACCCGCGGGAGAGCAGTACTTC. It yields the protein CASSTPAGEQYF.

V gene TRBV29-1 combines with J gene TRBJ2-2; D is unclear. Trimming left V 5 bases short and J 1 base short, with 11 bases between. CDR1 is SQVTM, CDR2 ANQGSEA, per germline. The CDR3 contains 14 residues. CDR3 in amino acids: CSVSGLLNTGELFF. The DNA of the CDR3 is TGCAGCGTTAGTGGGCTCCTGAACACCGGGGAGCTGTTTTTT.

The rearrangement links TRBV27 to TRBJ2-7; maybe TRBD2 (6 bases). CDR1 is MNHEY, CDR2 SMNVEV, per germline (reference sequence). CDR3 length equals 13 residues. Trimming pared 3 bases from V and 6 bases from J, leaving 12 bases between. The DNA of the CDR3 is TGTGCCAGCAGTTTCGGTTGGGGAGGCGAGCAGTACTTC. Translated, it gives CASSFGWGGEQYF.

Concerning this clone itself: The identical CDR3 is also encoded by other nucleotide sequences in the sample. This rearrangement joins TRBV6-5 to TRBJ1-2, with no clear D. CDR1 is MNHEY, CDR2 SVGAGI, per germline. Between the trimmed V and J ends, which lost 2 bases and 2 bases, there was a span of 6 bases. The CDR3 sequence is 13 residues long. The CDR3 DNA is TGTGCCAGCAGTTACGAGGGAAACTATGGCTACACCTTC. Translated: CASSYEGNYGYTF.

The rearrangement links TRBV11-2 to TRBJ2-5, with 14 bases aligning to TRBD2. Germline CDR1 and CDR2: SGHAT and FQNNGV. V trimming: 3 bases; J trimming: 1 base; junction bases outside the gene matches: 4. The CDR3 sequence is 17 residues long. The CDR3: CASSLGTSGSLQETQYF. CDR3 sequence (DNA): TGTGCCAGCAGCTTGGGGACTAGCGGGAGCCTCCAAGAGACCCAGTACTTC.

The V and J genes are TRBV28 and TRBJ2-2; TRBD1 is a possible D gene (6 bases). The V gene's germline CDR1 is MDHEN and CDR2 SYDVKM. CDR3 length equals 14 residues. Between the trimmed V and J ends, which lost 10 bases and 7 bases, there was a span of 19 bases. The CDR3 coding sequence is TGTGCCACCACCGGACAGAGTGTTGTCGGGGAGCTGTTTTTT. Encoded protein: CATTGQSVVGELFF.

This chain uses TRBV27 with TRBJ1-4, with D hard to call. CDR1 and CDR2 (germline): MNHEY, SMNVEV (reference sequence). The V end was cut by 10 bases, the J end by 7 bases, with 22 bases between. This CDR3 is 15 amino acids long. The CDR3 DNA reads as TGTGCCACCTCTATCCTCGCCGGGAGTCGTGAAAAACTGTTTTTT. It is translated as CATSILAGSREKLFF.

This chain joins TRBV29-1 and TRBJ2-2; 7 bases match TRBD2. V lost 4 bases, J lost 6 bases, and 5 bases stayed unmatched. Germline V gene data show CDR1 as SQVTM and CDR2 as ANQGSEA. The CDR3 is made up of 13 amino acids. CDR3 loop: CSVVLGGAGELFF. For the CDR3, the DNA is TGCAGCGTTGTCTTGGGGGGGGCCGGGGAGCTGTTTTTT.

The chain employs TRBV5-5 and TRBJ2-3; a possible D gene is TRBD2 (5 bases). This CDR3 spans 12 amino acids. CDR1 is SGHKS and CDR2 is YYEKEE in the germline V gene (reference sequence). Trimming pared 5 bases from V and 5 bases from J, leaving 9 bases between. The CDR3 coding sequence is TGTGCCAGCAGTGTAGGAGGAGATACGCAGTATTTT. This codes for CASSVGGDTQYF.

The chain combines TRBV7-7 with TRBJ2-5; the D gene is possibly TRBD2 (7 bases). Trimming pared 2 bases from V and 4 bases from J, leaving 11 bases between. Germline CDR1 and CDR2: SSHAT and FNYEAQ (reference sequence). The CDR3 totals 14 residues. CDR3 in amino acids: CASSLRGAGETQYF. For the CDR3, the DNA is TGTGCCAGCAGCTTACGGGGGGCCGGAGAGACCCAGTACTTC.

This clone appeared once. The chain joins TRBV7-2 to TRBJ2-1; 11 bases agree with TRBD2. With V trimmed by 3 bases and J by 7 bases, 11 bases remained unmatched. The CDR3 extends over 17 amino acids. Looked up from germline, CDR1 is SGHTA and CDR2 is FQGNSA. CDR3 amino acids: CASSFSSLAGGLNEQFF. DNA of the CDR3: TGTGCCAGCAGCTTCTCGTCCCTAGCGGGAGGTTTGAATGAGCAGTTCTTC.